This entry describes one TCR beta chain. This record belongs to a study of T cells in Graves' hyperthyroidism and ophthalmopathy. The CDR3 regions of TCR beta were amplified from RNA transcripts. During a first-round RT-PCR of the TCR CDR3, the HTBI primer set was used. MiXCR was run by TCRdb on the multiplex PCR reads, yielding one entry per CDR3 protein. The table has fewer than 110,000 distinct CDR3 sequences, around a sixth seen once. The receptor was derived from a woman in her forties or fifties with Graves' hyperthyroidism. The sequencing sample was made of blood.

The CDR3 here is CSAAMVETQYF. CDR3 bases: TGCAGTGCTGCCATGGTCGAGACCCAGTACTTC. V is TRBV20-1 and J is TRBJ2-5; D gene ambiguous. The V gene's germline CDR1 is DFQATT and CDR2 SNEGSKA (reference sequence). Trimming left V 5 bases short and J 5 bases short, with 9 bases between. The CDR3 length is 11 residues.